The 24 T cell receptor beta chains below come from one sample, sequenced in a study of vaccination effects on CD4 cells after COVID-19. Antigens for these TCRs are unknown. ViraFEST expansion of antigen-specific CD4+ T cells with viral peptide pools preceded sequencing. At the end of more than 8 days of culture, CD4+ T cells were isolated. Of the BNT162b2 and mRNA-1273 vaccines, participants received two doses of one or the other. TCRdb's table, derived via immunoSEQ multiplex PCR, lists solely in-frame clones and lacks some. The data show more than 12,000 clones, with more than 60% seen just once and roughly 25% held by the top ten. The sample here was CD4+ T cells from PBMCs cultured with HCoV-NL63 spike peptides, taken after COVID-19 vaccination. All receptors come from a human donor who received a COVID-19 vaccine.

The V gene is TRBV7-2, the J gene TRBJ2-3, with 15 bases fitting TRBD2. The germline CDR1 and CDR2 sequences are SGHTA and FQGNSA. The CDR3 covers 16 residues. Trimming took 4 bases from V and 7 from J; bases not matched to a gene: 6. CDR3 nucleotide sequence: TGTGCCAGCAGCTCAGGACTAGCGGGAGGGGGAAATACGCAGTATTTT. Encoded protein: CASSSGLAGGGNTQYF.

The CDR3 is CAISEGPGTGELFF. In DNA, the CDR3 is TGTGCCATCAGTGAGGGTCCAGGGACCGGGGAGCTGTTTTTT. The chain links TRBV10-3 to TRBJ2-2, with a tentative D call TRBD1 (5 bases). CDR1 and CDR2 (germline): ENHRY, SYGVKD. The CDR3 is 14 residues long. The ends were cut back, 2 bases at V and 5 bases at J, with 9 bases in the middle.

The chain has TRBV3-1 (or the pseudogene TRBV3-2) and TRBJ2-1; tentative D call: TRBD1 (5 bases). Germline CDR1 and CDR2: LGHDT and YNNKEL (reference sequence). CDR3 length: 13 residues. Trimming cost V 6 bases and J 4 bases, with 10 bases left between them. CDR3 amino acids: CASSPGFYNEQFF. The CDR3, as DNA: TGTGCCAGCAGTCCAGGGTTTTACAATGAGCAGTTCTTC.

This chain's CDR3 is CASSPGTGAMNTEAFF. The CDR3 nucleotides are TGTGCCAGCTCACCCGGGACAGGGGCCATGAACACTGAAGCTTTCTTT. The chain has TRBV18 and TRBJ1-1; 10 bases align to TRBD1. This CDR3 is built from 16 residues. CDR1 KGHSH and CDR2 LQKENI come from the germline V gene. V shed 3 bases and J 0 bases; nucleotides not matched to a gene: 4.

The genes are TRBV6-5 and TRBJ2-7; 12 nucleotides align to TRBD2. The CDR3 loop spans 15 amino acids. Germline lookup yields CDR1 MNHEY and CDR2 SVGAGI. Trimming at V came to 0 bases and at J to 3 bases, leaving 0 bases not matched to a gene. The CDR3 loop reads CASSYSTSGGYEQYF. CDR3 coding DNA: TGTGCCAGCAGTTACTCGACTAGCGGGGGCTACGAGCAGTACTTC.

The rearrangement links TRBV5-6 to TRBJ2-7, with 8 bases identical to TRBD1. V gave up 4 bases and J gave up 6 bases; unmatched junction bases: 3. The CDR3 extends over 12 amino acids. CDR1 SGHDT and CDR2 YYEEEE come from the germline V gene. CDR3 protein: CASSRDRGEQYF. For the CDR3, the DNA is TGTGCCAGCAGCAGAGACAGGGGCGAGCAGTACTTC.

The chain has TRBV6-5 and TRBJ1-4, with D hard to call. Trimming shortened V by 10 bases and J by 0 bases, and 15 bases separated the two germline ends. This CDR3 has 15 amino acids. Germline CDR1 and CDR2: MNHEY and SVGAGI. The CDR3 protein is CATEGIEATNEKLFF. DNA for the CDR3: TGTGCCACCGAAGGGATTGAGGCAACTAATGAAAAACTGTTTTTT.

The V gene is TRBV12-3 or TRBV12-4, the J gene TRBJ2-3; D gene unclear. CDR3 size: 11 residues. The V and J ends lost 4 bases and 5 bases respectively, with 4 bases between them. The DNA for the CDR3 is TGTGCCAGCAGTTCCCGAGATACGCAGTATTTT. Translation: CASSSRDTQYF.

The chain carries TRBV13 and TRBJ1-2; D might be TRBD1 (5 bases). Germline CDR1 PRHDT, CDR2 FYEKMQ (reference sequence). Trimming stripped 5 bases from V and 0 bases from J, with 13 bases between. This CDR3 region has 15 residues. The CDR3 protein is CASSLSQGANYGYTF. CDR3 nucleotides: TGTGCCAGCAGCCTAAGTCAGGGAGCTAACTATGGCTACACCTTC.

The chain is built from TRBV20-1 and TRBJ2-7, with D uncertain. Per the germline V gene, CDR1 is DFQATT and CDR2 is SNEGSKA (reference sequence). CDR3 length equals 11 residues. V was pared by 3 bases and J by 2 bases, with 5 bases between. In DNA, the CDR3 is TGCAGTGCTAGTGAAACCTACGAGCAGTACTTC. This gives the protein CSASETYEQYF.

This chain links TRBV25-1 with TRBJ2-1, with D possibly being TRBD1 or TRBD2 (5 bases each). Germline CDR1 and CDR2: MGHDK and SYGVNS. The CDR3 runs to 14 residues. V lost 3 bases and J 6 bases, leaving 12 bases between the germline ends. The CDR3 reads CASSELGPSNEQFF. The CDR3 region has the DNA TGTGCCAGCAGTGAGTTGGGACCGAGCAATGAGCAGTTCTTC.

This clone was seen a handful of times. The genes are TRBV2 and TRBJ1-5; 8 nucleotides line up with TRBD1. The CDR3 sequence is 13 residues long. Trimming at V came to 4 bases and at J to 6 bases, leaving 2 bases not matched to a gene. CDR1 is SNHLY and CDR2 is FYNNEI in the germline V gene. DNA for the CDR3: TGTGCCAGCAGTGGACAGGGGATTCAGCCCCAGCATTTT. Protein: CASSGQGIQPQHF.

In this sample, this clone is medium-sized. The CDR3 region is CASSLSGSSNYGYTF. DNA of the CDR3: TGTGCCAGCAGCTTATCCGGCAGCTCTAACTATGGCTACACCTTC. The chain employs TRBV5-5 and TRBJ1-2; D call uncertain. The V and J ends lost 2 bases and 0 bases respectively, with 11 bases between them. CDR1 is SGHKS, CDR2 YYEKEE, per germline (reference sequence). The CDR3 extends over 15 amino acids.

A single count supports this clone. The chain carries TRBV4-3 and TRBJ2-3; TRBD1 agrees at 8 bases. There are 14 residues in the CDR3. The junction had 7 bases not matched to a gene; V was cut back by 5 bases and J by 6 bases. The germline V gene has CDR1 LGHNA and CDR2 YSLEER. Here the CDR3 DNA reads TGCGCCAGCAGCGGACAGGGTTCGGGCGATACGCAGTATTTT. Amino acids: CASSGQGSGDTQYF.

This clone was observed once. The chain links TRBV7-3 to TRBJ2-1; 9 bases agree with TRBD2. V shed 6 bases and J 10 bases; nucleotides not matched to a gene: 10. Germline CDR1 is SGHTA and CDR2 is FQGTGA. This CDR3 comprises 14 residues. The CDR3 DNA reads TGTGCCAGCAGTCGAGGCGGGGGGGCCCGGGAGCAGTTCTTC. It specifies CASSRGGGAREQFF.

V and J are TRBV6-5 and TRBJ1-4, with unresolved D. The CDR3 is made up of 14 amino acids. Germline V gives CDR1 MNHEY, CDR2 SVGAGI. Trimming stripped 7 bases from V and 2 bases from J, with 11 bases between. CDR3 nucleotide sequence: TGTGCCAGCACCTCTCGAGGGACTAATGAAAAACTGTTTTTT. Its translation: CASTSRGTNEKLFF.

There are a few counts of this clone. The chain is built from TRBV18 and TRBJ1-5; 8 bases match TRBD1. V gave up 5 bases and J gave up 3 bases; unmatched junction bases: 3. There are 14 residues in the CDR3. Germline assignment: CDR1 KGHSH and CDR2 LQKENI. CDR3 loop: CASSGQGTNQPQHF. The CDR3 DNA is TGTGCCAGCTCAGGACAGGGAACCAATCAGCCCCAGCATTTT.

The gene calls are TRBV25-1 and TRBJ2-3; D ambiguous. The CDR3 spans 11 residues. V was trimmed by 4 bases and J by 6 bases, leaving 5 bases between them. Per the germline V gene, CDR1 is MGHDK and CDR2 is SYGVNS. The CDR3 loop reads CASSVGDTQYF. The CDR3 nucleotides read TGTGCCAGCAGTGTGGGGGATACGCAGTATTTT.

The rearrangement joins TRBV7-2 to TRBJ1-5, with D possibly matching TRBD1 (6 bases). CDR1 and CDR2 from the germline V gene are SGHTA and FQGNSA. V lost 1 base, J lost 6 bases, and 10 bases lay in between. This CDR3 is built from 14 residues. The CDR3: CASSLGQGTQPQHF. CDR3 nucleotide sequence: TGTGCCAGCAGCTTAGGCCAGGGGACTCAGCCCCAGCATTTT.

This chain uses TRBV10-3 with TRBJ2-7, with 11 bases that match TRBD2. In germline, CDR1 is ENHRY, CDR2 SYGVKD. Trimming cost V 7 bases and J 4 bases; bases outside gene matches: 0. The CDR3 is 12 residues long. DNA of the CDR3: TGTGCCATCACTAGCGGGGGGTACGAGCAGTACTTC. Amino acids: CAITSGGYEQYF.

The V gene is TRBV18, the J gene TRBJ2-4; D may be TRBD2 (6 bases). Germline lookup yields CDR1 KGHSH and CDR2 LQKENI. The CDR3 totals 19 residues. The V and J ends lost 1 base and 3 bases respectively, with 22 bases between them. The CDR3 DNA is TGTGCCAGCTCACCACAGGCTCAAAGGGAGGTTTTCGGCAAAAACATTCAGTACTTC. This encodes CASSPQAQREVFGKNIQYF.

V and J are TRBV28 and TRBJ2-1, with 7 bases that match TRBD2. V trimming: 5 bases; J trimming: 3 bases; junction bases outside the gene matches: 7. Germline values: CDR1 MDHEN, CDR2 SYDVKM. CDR3 length equals 15 residues. The CDR3 loop is CASSAQSGIYNEQFF. The CDR3 coding sequence is TGTGCCAGCAGTGCCCAAAGCGGGATCTACAATGAGCAGTTCTTC.

The chain joins TRBV2 to TRBJ1-2, with TRBD1 matching 10 bases. Unmatched junction bases numbered 8, after V lost 5 bases and J lost 5 bases. The CDR3 contains 15 residues. In germline, CDR1 is SNHLY, CDR2 FYNNEI. The CDR3 region has the DNA TGTGCCAGCAGTTCCCGGGACAGGGGAGGGTATGGCTACACCTTC. It specifies CASSSRDRGGYGYTF.

The chain is built from TRBV3-1 (or the pseudogene TRBV3-2) and TRBJ1-3; D ambiguous. Germline V gene lookup returns CDR1 LGHDT and CDR2 YNNKEL (reference sequence). This CDR3 spans 15 amino acids. Trimming pared 0 bases from V and 4 bases from J, leaving 10 bases between. The CDR3, as DNA: TGTGCCAGCAGCCAAGATCGCACAGTCGGAAACACCATATATTTT. It encodes CASSQDRTVGNTIYF.